The T cell receptor beta chain under discussion was sequenced for a study of blood T cell repertoires in COVID-19. About the study: The origin of the acute and convalescent COVID-19 samples was the United States, Italy and Spain. T cells, B-cell-depleted T cells, or PBMCs provided the cDNA or gDNA that served as material.

TCRdb keeps only in-frame clones here, not all; method: immunoSEQ multiplex PCR. In the table there are around 150,000 clones, 75% to 90% of which are singletons. The CDR3 sequence is 19 residues long. J lost 4 bases, V lost 5 bases, and 13 bases had no gene match. Per the germline V gene, CDR1 is MNHEY and CDR2 is SMNVEV (reference sequence). Sequencing was performed on peripheral blood. J is TRBJ2-1 and V is TRBV27; 14 bases are shared with TRBD2. The TCR originated in a human donor in a cohort sampled during active COVID-19. Here the CDR3 DNA reads TGTGCCAGCAGTCCGCCCAACCTGGGACTAGCGGGAGCTTACAATGAGCAGTTCTTC. As protein: CASSPPNLGLAGAYNEQFF.